This T cell receptor beta chain was profiled in a study of blood T cell repertoires in COVID-19. Study as a whole: Acute and convalescent COVID-19 samples came from the United States, Italy and Spain. PBMCs, B-cell-depleted T cells, or T cells provided the cDNA or gDNA that made up the material.

This clone was seen just once. V lost 7 bases and J 0 bases, leaving 13 bases between the germline ends. In germline, CDR1 is LNHDA, CDR2 SQIVND (reference sequence). CDR3 length: 14 amino acids. Authors' processing steps: From reference gene primer amplification, estimates of nucleated cell counts were derived. The repertoire was sequenced with immunoSEQ multiplex PCR; TCRdb's copy has only in-frame clones and lacks some. That table supplies the V and J calls and clone size; D and trimming were determined from the DNA. The sample records 200,000 or so clones, about 82% being singletons. The chain joins TRBV19 to TRBJ2-7, with D tentatively TRBD1 (6 bases). Sequences were obtained from peripheral blood. The clonotype comes from a woman younger than 45 with acute or convalescent COVID-19. CDR3 sequence reads: CASKFATGSYEQYF. CDR3 nucleotide sequence: TGTGCCAGTAAATTTGCGACAGGCTCCTACGAGCAGTACTTC.